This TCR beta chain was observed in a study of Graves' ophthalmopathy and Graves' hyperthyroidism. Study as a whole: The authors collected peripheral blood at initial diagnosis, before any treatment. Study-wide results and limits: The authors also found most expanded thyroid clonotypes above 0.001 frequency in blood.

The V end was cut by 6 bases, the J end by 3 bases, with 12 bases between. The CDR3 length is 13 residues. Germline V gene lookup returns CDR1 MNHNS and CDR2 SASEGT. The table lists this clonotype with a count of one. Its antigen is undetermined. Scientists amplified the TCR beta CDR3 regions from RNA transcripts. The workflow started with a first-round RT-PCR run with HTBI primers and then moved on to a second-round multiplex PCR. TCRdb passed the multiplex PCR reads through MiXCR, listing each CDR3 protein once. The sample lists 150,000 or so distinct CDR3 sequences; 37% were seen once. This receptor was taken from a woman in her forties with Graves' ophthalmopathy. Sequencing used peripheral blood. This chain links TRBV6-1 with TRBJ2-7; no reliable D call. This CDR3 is CASRWGLIYEQYF. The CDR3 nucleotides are TGTGCCAGCAGGTGGGGTTTGATCTACGAGCAGTACTTC.